The clone carrying this TCR beta chain was detected only a few times. The target antigen is unknown. This record comes from a study of T-cell memory formation after mild COVID-19. Whole-study context: Most TCR clusters belonged to a single donor.

Findings of the study overall: SARS-CoV-2 specificity of second-wave clones peaking day 37 was unconfirmed. For contracting clones, CD4+ ones sat mainly in CM and EM, CD8+ in EMRA. Day 15 to 85 contracting clones showed balanced CD4/CD8; day 15 to 37 expanders favored CD4+.

Trimming removed 3 bases from V and 0 bases from J; junction bases left unmatched: 7. The germline CDR1 and CDR2 sequences are KGHSH and LQKENI. This CDR3 has 17 residues. Using its own MiXCR run on the 5' RACE reads, TCRdb lists one record per CDR3 protein. The sample has around 250,000 distinct CDR3 sequences; 15% to 19% are singletons. Sequenced material: PBMCs or a T cell subset sorted from them (not recorded which). The sequence derives from an adult woman who had mild COVID-19 (a few samples of this study predate the infection). Cell type and time point are not known. V gene TRBV18 combines with J gene TRBJ2-7; TRBD2 agrees at 11 bases. CDR3 amino acids: CASSPTLAGGLSYEQYF. The CDR3 coding sequence is TGTGCCAGCTCACCGACTTTAGCGGGGGGGCTCTCCTACGAGCAGTACTTC.